Sequencing of this TCR beta chain was carried out in a study of blood T cell repertoires in COVID-19. Profiled with immunoSEQ multiplex PCR; TCRdb holds only in-frame clones, not every one. The repertoire holds 250,000 to 300,000 clones, with around 81% as singletons. The germline V gene encodes CDR1 SGHNT and CDR2 YYREEE (reference sequence). Trimming left V 3 bases short and J 7 bases short, with 20 bases between. The CDR3 contains 16 residues. The sample taken for sequencing was peripheral blood. The receptor's source is a woman aged 60 to 75 with active or convalescent COVID-19. This chain connects TRBV5-4 to TRBJ1-3, with TRBD1 as a possible D gene (5 bases). CDR3 loop: CASSSEPRGASNTIYF. CDR3 bases: TGTGCCAGCAGCTCGGAGCCGCGGGGCGCGAGCAACACCATATATTTT. The whole variable domain, filled in from reference TRBV5-4 and TRBJ1-3, reads ETGVTQSPTHLIKTRGQQVTLRCSSQSGHNTVSWYQQALGQGPQFIFQYYREEENGRGNFPPRFSGLQFPNYSSELNVNALELDDSALYLCASSSEPRGASNTIYFGEGSWLTVV.